This T cell receptor (beta chain) was sequenced for a study of T-cell reconstitution after alpha-beta-depleted transplantation in children. There are many counts of this clonotype. CDR3 length equals 15 residues. Germline V CDR1 and CDR2: SGHRS, YFSETQ. Losses at the gene ends were 0 bases for V and 8 bases for J; bases not matched to a gene: 8. Unique molecular identifiers were used in preparing the TCRbeta library. One entry per CDR3 protein, called by TCRdb with MiXCR from the PCR reads. Here the sample spans roughly 400,000 distinct CDR3 sequences, about a fifth being singletons. This rearrangement joins TRBV5-1 to TRBJ2-1; 7 bases match TRBD2. The specimen was PBMCs from the stem cell graft donor, collected from the stem cell graft. The sequence was collected from a human donor who donated a stem cell graft to a child with acute myeloid leukemia. The CDR3, as DNA: TGCGCCAGCAGCTTGGAAGGGCGGGAGTACGATGAGCAGTTCTTC. Translated: CASSLEGREYDEQFF.